The source of this T cell receptor (beta chain) is a study of spatial heterogeneity in lung cancer. Study as a whole: Every unique TCR and UMI combination, on average, appeared more than ten times in raw reads. General study points: At tumor resection, ubiquitous expanded TCRs were detected in blood more often than later.

In regard to this clonotype: Antigen specificity is unknown.

Indicated time point: sample taken at primary tumor resection. Sequencing covered unsorted whole RNA taken from tumor, nontumor lung or frozen PBMC. TCRdb reanalysed the 5' RACE reads using MiXCR and keeps one entry per CDR3 protein. The sample records roughly 91,000 distinct CDR3 sequences, 15% to 25% being singletons. The clonotype originates from a male donor with early-stage non-small cell lung cancer. The sequenced sample was PBMCs, obtained at surgery.

Written as DNA, the CDR3 is TGCGCCAGCAGCTTGTTACAGGGCTCCGGGGAGCTGTTTTTT. Translating gives CASSLLQGSGELFF. This chain uses TRBV5-1 with TRBJ2-2; weak D call: TRBD1 (6 bases). V was pared by 1 base and J by 6 bases, with 10 bases between. The V gene's germline CDR1 is SGHRS and CDR2 YFSETQ. CDR3 length: 14 amino acids.